Detailed here is one TCR beta chain. This sample was included in a study of response to subunit inactivated influenza vaccine. One entry per CDR3 protein results from TCRdb running MiXCR on the RT-PCR reads. The sample shows some 640,000 distinct CDR3 sequences, approximately 14% of them seen only once. In germline, CDR1 is SGHRS, CDR2 YFSETQ. Trimming cost V 0 bases and J 5 bases, with 12 bases left between them. The CDR3 totals 14 residues. V gene TRBV5-1 combines with J gene TRBJ2-7, with D perhaps TRBD2 (5 bases). The receptor comes from a man over 45 who received an inactivated influenza vaccine. Specimen: PBMCs from blood, collected less than 15 days before vaccination. DNA of the CDR3: TGCGCCAGCAGCTTGGGAGAGGGCCACCACGAGCAGTACTTC. Protein product: CASSLGEGHHEQYF.